This is a list of T cell receptor beta chains from one sample in a study of T cell responses to AZD1222 COVID-19 vaccine. Clones were sequenced by immunoSEQ multiplex PCR, and TCRdb holds only the in-frame ones, with some missing. The table lists about 130,000 clones, roughly 85% of them singletons. The sample was peripheral blood, taken 28 days after the second AZD1222 dose. Source of these receptors: an adult who received the AZD1222 COVID-19 vaccine. Both conserved end residues are part of each CDR3. Fields, in order: V gene, clone size, J gene, D gene, CDR3 DNA, CDR3 protein. D genes are given only for firm matches. Where a row states a size, it is once, few, many or the class of an expanded clone; other rows omit it.

TRBV20-1,NA,TRBJ1-2,NA,TGCAGTGCTAGTAGCCCCGGGGTGAGTGGCTACACCTTC,CSASSPGVSGYTF
TRBV7-2,once,TRBJ1-2,NA,TGTGCCAGCAGCTTAGGAGAGAAAGCTGGCTACACCTTC,CASSLGEKAGYTF
TRBV19,NA,TRBJ2-2,NA,TGTGCCAGTAGCCCCCTGGGGGCCGGGGAGCTGTTTTTT,CASSPLGAGELFF
TRBV27,NA,TRBJ2-1,NA,TGTGCCAGCGGCTCGGAGGGCGGGGGCGCTAGGAATGAGCAGTTCTTC,CASGSEGGGARNEQFF
TRBV6-4,NA,TRBJ1-1,NA,TGTGCCAGCAGTGACGTGGGAACTGAAGCTTTCTTT,CASSDVGTEAFF
TRBV5-3,NA,TRBJ1-1,TRBD1,TGTGCCAGAAGCCGCAGACAGGGAATGGGTATGAAAGACACTGAAGCTTTCTTT,CARSRRQGMGMKDTEAFF
TRBV5-8,NA,TRBJ2-3,NA,TGTGCCAGCAGCTCCTCGTTAGTACCCCGCACAGATACGCAGTATTTT,CASSSSLVPRTDTQYF
TRBV5-3,NA,TRBJ1-5,NA,TGTGCCAGAAGCTTGGACGTGAGACAGGCCTTTAGCAATCAGCCCCAGCATTTT,CARSLDVRQAFSNQPQHF
TRBV25-1,NA,TRBJ1-4,TRBD1,TGTGCCAGCAGTGAATTTGGTCGTGGGGACAGGGAAGAAAAACTGTTTTTT,CASSEFGRGDREEKLFF
TRBV5-6,NA,TRBJ2-3,TRBD2,TGTGCCAGCAGCTTTTTCGGTACGGGGGGGCCTATCGATACGCAGTATTTT,CASSFFGTGGPIDTQYF
TRBV5-4,NA,TRBJ2-7,NA,TGTGCCAGCAGCAGGGACACCGAGCAGTACTTC,CASSRDTEQYF
TRBV3-1/TRBV3-2,NA,TRBJ1-1,NA,TGTGCCAGCAGCCAAGATCTTCCCACTGAAGCTTTCTTT,CASSQDLPTEAFF
TRBV6-5,NA,TRBJ2-1,NA,TGTGCCAGCACCCCGACGAACTCCCCCAATGAGCAGTTCTTC,CASTPTNSPNEQFF
TRBV7-2,NA,TRBJ2-1,NA,TGTGCCAGCAGCTTACTAGGGGACACCTACAATGAGCAGTTCTTC,CASSLLGDTYNEQFF
TRBV18,NA,TRBJ1-1,NA,TGTGCCAGCTCACCACCTAACGGGGGAACTGAAGCTTTCTTT,CASSPPNGGTEAFF
TRBV19,NA,TRBJ2-6,TRBD2,TGTGCCAGTAGGGGACTAGCGGGGCGGTCTGGGGCCAACGTCCTGACTTTC,CASRGLAGRSGANVLTF